This T cell receptor beta chain originates from a study of PD-1 blockade in classical Hodgkin lymphoma. Trimming removed 0 bases from V and 8 bases from J, with 11 bases in between. This CDR3 is 13 amino acids long. Germline V gene data show CDR1 as SGHRS and CDR2 as YFSETQ. The time point denotes: cycle 4 day 1 (C4D1), after around six weeks of nivolumab. Each patient relapsed following autologous stem cell transplantation, and prior brentuximab vedotin exposure differed. About this clone itself: The antigen remains unidentified.

Notes on the study in general: Reported baseline diversity: healthy donors highest, relapsed/refractory patients lowest. Patients newly diagnosed and complete responders had comparable baseline diversity. Significantly greater TCR diversity emerged by C4D1 in CD4+ cells but not CD8+ cells.

Method: immunoSEQ multiplex PCR; TCRdb's copy keeps in-frame clones and lacks some. Of 15,000 to 20,000 clones listed, 83% are singletons. The sequenced sample was peripheral blood mononuclear cells (PBMCs), obtained before the fourth cycle of nivolumab. The origin of this receptor is a human donor with classical Hodgkin lymphoma. The V call is TRBV5-1, the J call TRBJ1-1, with D tentatively TRBD1 (6 bases). CDR3 nucleotide sequence: TGCGCCAGCAGCTTGGGCGACAGGCAAGAAGCTTTCTTT. Its protein product is CASSLGDRQEAFF.